This T cell receptor beta chain was profiled in a study of OX40 agonist ivuxolimab in advanced cancers. Study-wide background: The group had a mean age of around 60 years, ranged from about 20 to 79, and was roughly 83% male.

Patients were excluded for autoimmune disease history or systemic immunosuppression. Sequencing was performed with immunoSEQ multiplex PCR; in TCRdb, only in-frame clones are kept and a portion is missing. The sample carries approximately 91,000 clones, roughly 84% recorded once. The germline V gene encodes CDR1 LGHNA and CDR2 YNFKEQ. This CDR3 is 16 amino acids long. V shed 0 bases and J shed 1 base, with 9 bases lying between them. The material was CD4+ or CD8+ T cells sorted from blood, obtained in a trial of the OX40 agonist ivuxolimab. The gene calls are TRBV4-2 and TRBJ1-4, with D possibly being TRBD1 (6 bases). This receptor was taken from an adult with an advanced solid tumor such as melanoma, head and neck, liver or kidney cancer. The CDR3 DNA reads as TGTGCCAGCAGCCAAGATCGCAGGGGAACTAATGAAAAACTGTTTTTT. Amino acids: CASSQDRRGTNEKLFF.